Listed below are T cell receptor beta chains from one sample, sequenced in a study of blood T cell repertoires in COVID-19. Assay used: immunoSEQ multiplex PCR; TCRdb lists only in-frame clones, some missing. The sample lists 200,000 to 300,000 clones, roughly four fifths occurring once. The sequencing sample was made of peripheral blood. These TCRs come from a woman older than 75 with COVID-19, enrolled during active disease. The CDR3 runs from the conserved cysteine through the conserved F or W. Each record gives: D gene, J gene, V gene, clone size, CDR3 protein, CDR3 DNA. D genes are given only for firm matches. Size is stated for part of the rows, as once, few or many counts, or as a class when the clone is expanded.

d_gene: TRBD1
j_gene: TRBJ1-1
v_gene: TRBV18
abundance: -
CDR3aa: CASSPQGAENTEAFF
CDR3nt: TGTGCCAGCTCACCCCAGGGGGCAGAGAACACTGAAGCTTTCTTT

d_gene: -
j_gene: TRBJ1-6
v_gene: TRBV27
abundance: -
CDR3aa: CASSSGGNGRPLHF
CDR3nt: TGTGCCAGCAGTTCCGGGGGGAACGGCAGACCCCTCCACTTT

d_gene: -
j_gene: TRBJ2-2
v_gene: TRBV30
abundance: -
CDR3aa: CAWRISYTGELFF
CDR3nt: TGTGCCTGGAGGATCAGTTACACCGGGGAGCTGTTTTTT

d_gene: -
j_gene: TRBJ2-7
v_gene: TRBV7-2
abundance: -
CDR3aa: CASSLDGRSYEQYF
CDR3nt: TGTGCCAGCAGCTTAGACGGGAGATCCTACGAGCAGTACTTC

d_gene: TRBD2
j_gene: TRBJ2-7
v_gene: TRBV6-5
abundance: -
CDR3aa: CASSYSLAGRYEQYF
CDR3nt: TGTGCCAGCAGTTACTCACTAGCGGGAAGGTACGAGCAGTACTTC

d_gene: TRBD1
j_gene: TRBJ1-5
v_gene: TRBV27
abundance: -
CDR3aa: CASSGRRGGVSQPQHF
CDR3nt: TGTGCCAGCTCCGGAAGGCGAGGGGGCGTAAGTCAGCCCCAGCATTTT

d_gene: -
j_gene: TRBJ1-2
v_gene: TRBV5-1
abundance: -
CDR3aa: CASSLDAGKGGYTF
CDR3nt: TGCGCCAGCAGCTTGGATGCAGGGAAGGGTGGCTACACCTTC

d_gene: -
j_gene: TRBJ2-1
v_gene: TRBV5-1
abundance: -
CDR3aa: CASSSGGSSYNEQFF
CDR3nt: TGCGCCAGCAGCTCAGGGGGGAGCTCCTACAATGAGCAGTTCTTC

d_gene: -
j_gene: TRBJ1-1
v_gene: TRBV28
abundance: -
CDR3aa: CASSSPRGPNTEAFF
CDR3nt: TGTGCCAGCAGTTCTCCGAGAGGCCCGAACACTGAAGCTTTCTTT

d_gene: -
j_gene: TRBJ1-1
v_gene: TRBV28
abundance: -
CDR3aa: CASSNAGATGTEAFF
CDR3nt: TGTGCCAGCAGTAACGCAGGGGCAACCGGCACTGAAGCTTTCTTT

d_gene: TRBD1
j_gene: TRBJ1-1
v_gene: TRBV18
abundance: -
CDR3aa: CASSPGQVSTEAFF
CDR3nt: TGTGCCAGCTCACCGGGACAGGTGAGCACTGAAGCTTTCTTT

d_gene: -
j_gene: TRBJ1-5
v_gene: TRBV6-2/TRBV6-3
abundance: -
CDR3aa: CASSYLAGFGNQPQHF
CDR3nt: TGTGCCAGCAGTTACCTCGCCGGGTTCGGCAATCAGCCCCAGCATTTT

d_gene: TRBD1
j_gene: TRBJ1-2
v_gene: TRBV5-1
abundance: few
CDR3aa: CASSLTTGPYGYTF
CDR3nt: TGCGCCAGCAGCTTGACGACAGGGCCCTATGGCTACACCTTC

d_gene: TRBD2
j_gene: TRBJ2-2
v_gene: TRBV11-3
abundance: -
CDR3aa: CASSLGTSEAGELFF
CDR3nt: TGTGCCAGCAGCTTAGGGACTAGCGAAGCCGGGGAGCTGTTTTTT

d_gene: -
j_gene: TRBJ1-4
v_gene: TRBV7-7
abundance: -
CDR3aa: CASSPTLFGQGDNEKLFF
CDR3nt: TGTGCTAGCAGCCCCACTCTTTTTGGCCAGGGCGATAATGAAAAACTGTTTTTT

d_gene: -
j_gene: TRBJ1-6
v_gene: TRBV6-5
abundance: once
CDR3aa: CASSFNRDPNSPLHF
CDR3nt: TGTGCCAGCAGTTTCAACAGGGATCCCAATTCACCCCTCCACTTT

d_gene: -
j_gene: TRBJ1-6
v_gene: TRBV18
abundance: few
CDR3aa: CASSPQGENSPLHF
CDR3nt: TGTGCCAGCTCACCACAAGGAGAGAATTCACCCCTCCACTTT

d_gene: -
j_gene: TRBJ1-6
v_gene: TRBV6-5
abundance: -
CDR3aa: CASRGGVYNSPLHF
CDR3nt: TGTGCCAGCAGGGGGGGGGTTTATAATTCACCCCTCCACTTT

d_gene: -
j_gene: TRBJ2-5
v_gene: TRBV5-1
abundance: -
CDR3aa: CASSLATGSETQYF
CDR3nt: TGCGCCAGCAGCTTGGCGACAGGTAGCGAGACCCAGTACTTC

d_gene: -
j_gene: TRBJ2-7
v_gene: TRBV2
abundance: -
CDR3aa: CASSGSYEQYF
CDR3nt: TGTGCCAGCAGCGGCTCCTACGAGCAGTACTTC

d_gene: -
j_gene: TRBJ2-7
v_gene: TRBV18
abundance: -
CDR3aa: CASSPPQVLSYEQYF
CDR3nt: TGTGCCAGCTCACCACCCCAGGTACTCTCCTACGAGCAGTACTTC

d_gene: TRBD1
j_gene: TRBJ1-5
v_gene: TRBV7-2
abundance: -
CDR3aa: CASSLDRGHRQPQHF
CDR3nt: TGTGCCAGCAGCTTAGACAGGGGGCACCGTCAGCCCCAGCATTTT

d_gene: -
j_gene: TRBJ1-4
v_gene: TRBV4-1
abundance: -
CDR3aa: CASSQTGLNEKLFF
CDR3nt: TGCGCCAGCAGCCAAACAGGGCTAAATGAAAAACTGTTTTTT

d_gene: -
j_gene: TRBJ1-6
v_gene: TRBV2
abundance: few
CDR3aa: CASSDQGNDLHF
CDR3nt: TGTGCCAGCAGTGACCAGGGAAATGATCTCCACTTT

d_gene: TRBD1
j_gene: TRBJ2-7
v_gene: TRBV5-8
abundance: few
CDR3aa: CASSLAGGTGGISEQYF
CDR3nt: TGTGCCAGCAGCTTGGCCGGAGGGACAGGGGGCATCTCCGAGCAGTACTTC

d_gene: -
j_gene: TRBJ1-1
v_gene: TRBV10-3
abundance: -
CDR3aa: CAISDLGGGTEAFF
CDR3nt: TGTGCCATCAGTGATTTAGGGGGTGGTACTGAAGCTTTCTTT

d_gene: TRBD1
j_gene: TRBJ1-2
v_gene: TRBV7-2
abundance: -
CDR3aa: CASRPGQGYGYTF
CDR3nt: TGTGCCAGCAGGCCGGGACAGGGTTATGGCTACACCTTC

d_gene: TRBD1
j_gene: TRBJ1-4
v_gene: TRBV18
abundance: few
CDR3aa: CASSQQGYEKLFF
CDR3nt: TGTGCCAGCTCGCAACAGGGGTATGAAAAACTGTTTTTT

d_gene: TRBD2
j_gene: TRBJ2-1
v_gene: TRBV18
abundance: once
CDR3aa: CASSSGRAHGNEQFF
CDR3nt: TGTGCCAGCTCTAGCGGGAGGGCCCACGGCAATGAGCAGTTCTTC

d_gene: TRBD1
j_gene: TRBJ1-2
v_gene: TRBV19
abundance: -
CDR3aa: CASRTGEYGYTF
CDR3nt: TGTGCCAGTAGAACAGGGGAGTATGGCTACACCTTC

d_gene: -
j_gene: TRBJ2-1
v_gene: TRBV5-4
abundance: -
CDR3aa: CASSLAVTSYNEQFF
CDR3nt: TGTGCCAGCAGCTTGGCTGTGACTAGTTACAATGAGCAGTTCTTC

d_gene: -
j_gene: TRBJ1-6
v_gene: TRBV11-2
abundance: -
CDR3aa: CASSLVGAERSPLHF
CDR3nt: TGTGCCAGCAGCTTAGTAGGGGCAGAGAGGTCACCCCTCCACTTT

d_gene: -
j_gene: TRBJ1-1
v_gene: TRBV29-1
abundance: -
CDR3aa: CSVGVNTEAFF
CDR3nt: TGCAGCGTTGGCGTGAACACTGAAGCTTTCTTT

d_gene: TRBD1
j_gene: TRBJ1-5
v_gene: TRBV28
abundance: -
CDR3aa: CASSVDLLGGYSNQPQHF
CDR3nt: TGTGCCAGCAGCGTTGACCTCCTAGGGGGCTATAGCAATCAGCCCCAGCATTTT

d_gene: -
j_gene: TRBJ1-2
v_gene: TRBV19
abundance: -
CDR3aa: CASSTRGSGYTF
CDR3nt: TGTGCCAGTAGTACGAGAGGTAGTGGCTACACCTTC